What follows are 28 T cell receptor beta chains derived from one specimen sequenced in a study of identifying expanded T cells in peripheral blood. Sequencing was performed with immunoSEQ multiplex PCR; in TCRdb, only in-frame clones are kept and a portion is missing. The sample consists of approximately 110,000 clones, roughly 89% of them appearing once. The sequenced sample was blood. The receptors come from a person aged 18 to 75 in good health.

The chain couples TRBV19 to TRBJ1-2; D call uncertain. The CDR3 has 14 residues. V gave up 7 bases and J gave up 3 bases, with 15 bases separating them. The germline gives CDR1 LNHDA, CDR2 SQIVND (reference sequence). The CDR3 DNA reads as TGTGCCAGTAATTCGCGGGCGTCCGACTATGGCTACACCTTC. Translated: CASNSRASDYGYTF.

The V and J genes are TRBV27 and TRBJ1-2; TRBD1 agrees at 12 bases. V shed 6 bases, J shed 7 bases, and the junction held 6 bases outside the gene matches. Germline V gene lookup returns CDR1 MNHEY and CDR2 SMNVEV (reference sequence). The CDR3 loop spans 14 amino acids. The CDR3, as DNA: TGTGCCAGCAGACCGGGACAGGGGGCACGTGGCTACACCTTC. Amino acids: CASRPGQGARGYTF.

J is TRBJ1-4 and V is TRBV4-1, with D hard to call. Germline V gene sequence: CDR1 MGHRA, CDR2 YSYEKL. The CDR3 runs 14 residues. Trimming cost V 1 base and J 6 bases, with 9 bases left between them. This CDR3 is CASSQVAGDEKLFF. CDR3 sequence (DNA): TGCGCCAGCAGCCAAGTCGCTGGGGATGAAAAACTGTTTTTT.

The V call is TRBV7-2, the J call TRBJ2-1; no clear D gene. CDR3 length: 13 residues. The germline CDR1 and CDR2 sequences are SGHTA and FQGNSA. V was clipped by 5 bases and J by 6 bases, with 11 bases between them. The CDR3 nucleotides are TGTGCCAGCAGCCCGTACCCGACCAATGAGCAGTTCTTC. It translates to CASSPYPTNEQFF.

Details on this clone: This same CDR3 is encoded by further DNA sequences in the sample. This sequence joins TRBV7-9 and TRBJ2-3, with 8 bases aligning to TRBD1. This CDR3 is built from 14 residues. Germline CDR1 and CDR2: SEHNR and FQNEAQ (reference sequence). V was pared by 3 bases and J by 3 bases, with 2 bases of the junction left unmatched. CDR3 loop: CASSFGQGTDTQYF. The CDR3, as DNA: TGTGCCAGCAGCTTCGGACAGGGAACAGATACGCAGTATTTT. The variable domain in full, completed from reference TRBV7-9 and TRBJ2-3, reads DTGVSQNPRHKITKRGQNVTFRCDPISEHNRLYWYRQTLGQGPEFLTYFQNEAQLEKSRLLSDRFSAERPKGSFSTLEIQRTEQGDSAMYLCASSFGQGTDTQYFGPGTRLTVL.

The chain has TRBV29-1 and TRBJ2-7, with 12 positions matching TRBD1. The germline CDR1 and CDR2 sequences are SQVTM and ANQGSEA. The CDR3 is 14 amino acids. After removal of 7 bases from V and 7 bases from J, the junction contained 11 bases not matched to a gene. The CDR3 nucleotides read TGCAGCGGGGCCGGGGGACAGGGGGCGGAGGAGCAGTACTTC. It specifies CSGAGGQGAEEQYF.

The rearrangement uses TRBV27 and TRBJ2-7; 9 nucleotides agree with TRBD1. The CDR3 extends over 14 amino acids. Trimming took 2 bases from V and 4 from J; bases not matched to a gene: 3. CDR1 is MNHEY, CDR2 SMNVEV, per germline (reference sequence). The CDR3 bases are TGTGCCAGCAGTTTAGTACAGGGGGCGTACGAGCAGTACTTC. Residues: CASSLVQGAYEQYF.

This chain connects TRBV7-9 to TRBJ2-5, with D perhaps matching TRBD2 (5 bases). CDR3 length: 14 residues. CDR1 is SEHNR, CDR2 FQNEAQ, per germline (reference sequence). Trimming pared 6 bases from V and 1 base from J, leaving 12 bases between. The chain's CDR3 is CASSSGRGQETQYF. CDR3 coding DNA: TGTGCCAGCAGTTCCGGACGGGGCCAAGAGACCCAGTACTTC.

The gene calls are TRBV7-9 and TRBJ2-3; D tentatively fits TRBD1 or TRBD2 (5 bases each). Per germline, CDR1 SEHNR and CDR2 FQNEAQ (reference sequence). The ends were cut back, 5 bases at V and 6 bases at J, with 18 bases in the middle. This CDR3 spans 15 amino acids. CDR3 sequence reads: CASSPPGNPGDTQYF. The CDR3, as DNA: TGTGCCAGCAGCCCCCCGGGAAATCCAGGGGATACGCAGTATTTT.

V usage is TRBV11-2 and J usage is TRBJ2-7, with D unclear. Germline V gives CDR1 SGHAT, CDR2 FQNNGV. The CDR3 covers 14 residues. V lost 1 base and J lost 3, with 10 bases in between. The CDR3 DNA sequence: TGTGCCAGCAGCTTAGTAGTCGGTATCTACGAGCAGTACTTC. This translates into CASSLVVGIYEQYF.

This rearrangement joins TRBV5-6 to TRBJ2-5, with D uncertain. V lost 3 bases and J lost 2, with 5 bases in between. CDR3 length equals 12 residues. Per germline, CDR1 SGHDT and CDR2 YYEEEE. In DNA, the CDR3 is TGTGCCAGCAGCTCGCAACAAGAGACCCAGTACTTC. Translating it yields CASSSQQETQYF. The variable domain in full, with the rest retrieved from reference TRBV5-6 and TRBJ2-5, is DAGVTQSPTHLIKTRGQQVTLRCSPKSGHDTVSWYQQALGQGPQFIFQYYEEEERQRGNFPDRFSGHQFPNYSSELNVNALLLGDSALYLCASSSQQETQYFGPGTRLLVL.

This clone came up once. This sequence joins TRBV27 and TRBJ1-1, with TRBD1 identical over 7 bases. With 2 bases clipped from V and 1 base from J, the junction kept 4 bases outside the gene matches. This CDR3 has 15 amino acids. Germline assignment: CDR1 MNHEY and CDR2 SMNVEV (reference sequence). The CDR3 DNA reads TGTGCCAGCAGTTTAGAAGGGACAGCGAACACTGAAGCTTTCTTT. Its protein product is CASSLEGTANTEAFF.

The chain recombines TRBV7-2 with TRBJ1-5; D gene ambiguous. Germline lookup yields CDR1 SGHTA and CDR2 FQGNSA. This CDR3 is 15 amino acids long. V was clipped by 5 bases and J by 1 base, with 12 bases between them. The CDR3: CASSLTRRSNQPQHF. For the CDR3, the DNA is TGTGCCAGCAGCCTCACCCGAAGAAGCAATCAGCCCCAGCATTTT.

The V gene is TRBV14, the J gene TRBJ2-1, with 7 bases fitting TRBD1. Germline lookup yields CDR1 SGHDN and CDR2 FVKESK. After removal of 1 base from V and 0 bases from J, the junction contained 3 bases not matched to a gene. This CDR3 spans 16 amino acids. The DNA for the CDR3 is TGTGCCAGCAGCCAAGTAAACAGGGGCTCCTACAATGAGCAGTTCTTC. It yields the protein CASSQVNRGSYNEQFF.

This chain connects TRBV27 to TRBJ2-3; 9 bases line up with TRBD2. The CDR3 has 18 amino acids. CDR1 is MNHEY, CDR2 SMNVEV, per germline (reference sequence). Germline trimming cut 5 bases from V and 11 bases from J; bases unmatched to any gene: 23. CDR3 DNA: TGTGCCAGCAGTGCTAAAATGTGGGTAGCGGGGGTCCGGGGGGAGCAGTATTTT. Translation gives CASSAKMWVAGVRGEQYF.

The rearrangement links TRBV7-9 to TRBJ1-5; D is unclear. Deletions cut 1 base from V and 3 bases from J, with 13 bases between. The CDR3 has 16 residues. CDR1 and CDR2 from the germline V gene are SEHNR and FQNEAQ (reference sequence). The DNA for the CDR3 is TGTGCCAGCAGCTTAGGGTCCCCGGGCCACAATCAGCCCCAGCATTTT. This codes for CASSLGSPGHNQPQHF. Filled out from reference TRBV7-9 and TRBJ1-5, the complete variable domain reads DTGVSQNPRHKITKRGQNVTFRCDPISEHNRLYWYRQTLGQGPEFLTYFQNEAQLEKSRLLSDRFSAERPKGSFSTLEIQRTEQGDSAMYLCASSLGSPGHNQPQHFGDGTRLSIL.

The chain couples TRBV30 to TRBJ2-7; D may be TRBD1 (6 bases). The CDR3 loop spans 15 amino acids. CDR1 is GTSNPN and CDR2 is SVGIG in the germline V gene (reference sequence). V was shortened by 4 bases and J by 2 bases, with 18 bases between the two germline ends. Here the CDR3 reads CAWTLGAGETYEQYF. CDR3 coding DNA: TGTGCCTGGACCCTAGGGGCAGGGGAAACCTACGAGCAGTACTTC.

The V and J genes are TRBV28 and TRBJ2-2; D is uncertain. This CDR3 is built from 14 residues. V lost 5 bases and J 2 bases, leaving 9 bases between the germline ends. Germline V gives CDR1 MDHEN, CDR2 SYDVKM. CDR3 residues: CASSALPNTGELFF. CDR3 nucleotides: TGTGCCAGCAGTGCCCTGCCTAACACCGGGGAGCTGTTTTTT.

V is TRBV27 and J is TRBJ2-7; the match to TRBD1 covers 8 bases. Germline V gene lookup returns CDR1 MNHEY and CDR2 SMNVEV (reference sequence). The CDR3 is 15 residues long. V was clipped by 5 bases and J by 2 bases; unmatched bases: 8. The CDR3 DNA follows: TGTGCCAGCAGTCCCCGCGGGACAGGACCCTACGAGCAGTACTTC. Protein sequence: CASSPRGTGPYEQYF.

This clone was detected only once. In this CDR3 the conserved last residue, phenylalanine or tryptophan, is missing, so a read error is likely. The chain uses TRBV7-2 and TRBJ1-2, with D hard to call. Deletions cut 5 bases from V and 8 bases from J, with 15 bases between. The CDR3 is 13 residues long. CDR1 SGHTA and CDR2 FQGNSA come from the germline V gene. For the CDR3, the DNA is TGTGCCAGCAGCCGTGACCTATCGGGGGGCTACACCCTC. It codes for CASSRDLSGGYTL.

The J gene is TRBJ2-1, the V gene TRBV4-3; 10 bases agree with TRBD2. The CDR3 consists of 16 residues. The junction had 6 bases not matched to a gene; V was cut back by 4 bases and J by 3 bases. The germline CDR1 and CDR2 sequences are LGHNA and YSLEER. The CDR3 coding sequence is TGCGCCAGCAGCCGCCGCACTAGCGGGGACTACAATGAGCAGTTCTTC. Translation: CASSRRTSGDYNEQFF.

The gene calls are TRBV6-5 and TRBJ2-1, with D maybe TRBD1 (6 bases). The CDR3 runs to 14 residues. Germline CDR1 MNHEY, CDR2 SVGAGI. With 2 bases removed from V and 8 bases from J, the gap between germline ends came to 13 bases. The CDR3 here is CASSYRGYNYEQFF. As DNA, the CDR3 is TGTGCCAGCAGTTACAGGGGGTACAATTATGAGCAGTTCTTC.

The V gene is TRBV7-9, the J gene TRBJ1-2, with 10 bases fitting TRBD1. The V gene's germline CDR1 is SEHNR and CDR2 FQNEAQ (reference sequence). The CDR3 runs to 14 residues. V lost 3 bases and J lost 6; bases outside the gene matches: 4. The chain's CDR3 is CASSFGTGENGYTF. The CDR3 nucleotides are TGTGCCAGCAGCTTCGGGACAGGGGAAAATGGCTACACCTTC.

The chain uses TRBV9 and TRBJ2-1; the match to TRBD2 covers 12 bases. This CDR3 is built from 19 residues. CDR1 and CDR2 (germline): SGDLS, YYNGEE. Trimming cost V 3 bases and J 1 base; bases outside gene matches: 11. CDR3 region: CASSEPRTSGVESYNEQFF. CDR3 nucleotide sequence: TGTGCCAGCAGCGAACCACGGACTAGCGGGGTGGAATCCTACAATGAGCAGTTCTTC.

The chain combines TRBV7-2 with TRBJ2-3, with D uncertain. The CDR3 runs 15 residues. V lost 2 bases, J lost 0 bases, and 9 bases lay in between. Per the germline V gene, CDR1 is SGHTA and CDR2 is FQGNSA. The CDR3 loop is CASSLRPLSTDTQYF. The CDR3 DNA reads TGTGCCAGCAGCTTACGGCCCCTTAGCACAGATACGCAGTATTTT.

This clone was recorded a few times. J is TRBJ2-2 and V is TRBV5-4; 10 bases are shared with TRBD2. CDR3 length: 18 amino acids. V trimming: 0 bases; J trimming: 1 base; junction bases outside the gene matches: 6. Germline loops: CDR1 SGHNT, CDR2 YYREEE (reference sequence). The CDR3 sequence is CASSLGLAGAKNTGELFF. The CDR3 DNA reads as TGTGCCAGCAGCTTGGGGCTAGCGGGGGCCAAGAACACCGGGGAGCTGTTTTTT.

CDR3: CASSLLTGGGETQYF. In nucleotides, the CDR3 is TGTGCCAGCAGTCTCCTTACAGGGGGTGGAGAGACCCAGTACTTC. The rearrangement joins TRBV6-6 to TRBJ2-5; 8 bases map to TRBD1. V shed 5 bases and J 4 bases; nucleotides not matched to a gene: 9. There are 15 residues in the CDR3. Germline lookup yields CDR1 MNHNY and CDR2 SVGAGI (reference sequence).

The V gene is TRBV5-1, the J gene TRBJ2-5, with D perhaps TRBD1 or TRBD2 (5 bases each). Trimming shortened V by 5 bases and J by 4 bases, and 12 bases separated the two germline ends. The CDR3 has 13 residues. The V gene's germline CDR1 is SGHRS and CDR2 YFSETQ. The CDR3 sequence: CASRRTGGETQYF. The CDR3, as DNA: TGCGCCAGCAGACGCACTGGGGGAGAGACCCAGTACTTC. The complete variable domain, with remaining parts taken from reference TRBV5-1 and TRBJ2-5, reads KAGVTQTPRYLIKTRGQQVTLSCSPISGHRSVSWYQQTPGQGLQFLFEYFSETQRNKGNFPGRFSGRQFSNSRSEMNVSTLELGDSALYLCASRRTGGETQYFGPGTRLLVL.